The sequence of this T cell receptor beta chain was determined in a study of cytomegalovirus exposure and HLA in healthy donors. Looked up from germline, CDR1 is SGHAT and CDR2 is FQDESV (reference sequence). Trimming cost V 3 bases and J 4 bases, with 3 bases left between them. The CDR3 contains 11 residues. The PCR contained 60 Vbeta and 13 Jbeta primers. Assay: immunoSEQ multiplex PCR; the TCRdb copy retains only in-frame clones and omits some. The sample records some 160,000 clones, around four fifths being singletons. The J gene is TRBJ2-5, the V gene TRBV11-1; D unclear. Material for sequencing was PBMCs. The clonotype originates from a man younger than 35 in good health and CMV-seronegative. CDR3 in amino acids: CASSFGETQYF. Here the CDR3 DNA reads TGTGCCAGCAGCTTCGGAGAGACCCAGTACTTC.